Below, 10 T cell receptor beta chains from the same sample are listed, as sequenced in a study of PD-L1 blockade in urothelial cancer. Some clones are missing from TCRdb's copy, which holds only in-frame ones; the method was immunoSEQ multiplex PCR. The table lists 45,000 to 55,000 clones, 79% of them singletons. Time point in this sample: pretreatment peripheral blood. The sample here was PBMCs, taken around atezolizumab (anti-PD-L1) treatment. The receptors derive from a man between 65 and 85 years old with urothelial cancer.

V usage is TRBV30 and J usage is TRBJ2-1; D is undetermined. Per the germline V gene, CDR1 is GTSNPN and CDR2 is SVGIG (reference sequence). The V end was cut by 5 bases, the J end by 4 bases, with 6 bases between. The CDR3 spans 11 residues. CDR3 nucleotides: TGTGCCTGGGGAGAGTACAATGAGCAGTTCTTC. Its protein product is CAWGEYNEQFF.

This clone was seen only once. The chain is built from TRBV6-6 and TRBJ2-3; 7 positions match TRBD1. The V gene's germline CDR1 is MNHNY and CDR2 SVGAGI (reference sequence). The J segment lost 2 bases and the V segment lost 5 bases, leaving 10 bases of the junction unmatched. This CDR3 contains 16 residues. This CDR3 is CASSPRTGPDTDTQYF. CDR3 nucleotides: TGTGCCAGCAGTCCTAGGACAGGCCCGGACACAGATACGCAGTATTTT.

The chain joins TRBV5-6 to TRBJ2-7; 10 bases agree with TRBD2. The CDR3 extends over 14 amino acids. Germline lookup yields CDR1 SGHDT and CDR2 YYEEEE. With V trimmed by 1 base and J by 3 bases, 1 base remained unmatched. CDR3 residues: CASSLTSGIYEQYF. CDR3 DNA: TGTGCCAGCAGCTTGACTAGCGGGATCTACGAGCAGTACTTC.

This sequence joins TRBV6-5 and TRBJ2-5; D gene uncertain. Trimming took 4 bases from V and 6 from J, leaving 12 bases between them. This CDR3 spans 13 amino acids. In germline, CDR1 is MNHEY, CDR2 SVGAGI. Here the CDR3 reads CASSLSPEQTQYF. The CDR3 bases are TGTGCCAGCAGTTTGAGTCCCGAACAGACCCAGTACTTC.

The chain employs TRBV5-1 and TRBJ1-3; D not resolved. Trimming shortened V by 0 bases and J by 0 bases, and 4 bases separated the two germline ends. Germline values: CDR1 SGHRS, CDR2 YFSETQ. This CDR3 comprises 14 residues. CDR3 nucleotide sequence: TGCGCCAGCAGCTTGGGCAGCTCTGGAAACACCATATATTTT. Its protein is CASSLGSSGNTIYF.

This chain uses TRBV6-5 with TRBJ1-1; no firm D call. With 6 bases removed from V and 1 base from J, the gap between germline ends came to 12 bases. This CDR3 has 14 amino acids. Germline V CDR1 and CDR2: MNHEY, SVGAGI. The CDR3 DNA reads TGTGCCAGCAGCACCCTTCTCAGGAACACTGAAGCTTTCTTT. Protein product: CASSTLLRNTEAFF.

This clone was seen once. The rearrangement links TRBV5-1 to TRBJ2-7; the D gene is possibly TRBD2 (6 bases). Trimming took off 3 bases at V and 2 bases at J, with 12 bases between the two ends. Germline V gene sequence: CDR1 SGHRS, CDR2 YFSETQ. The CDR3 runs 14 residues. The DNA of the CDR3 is TGCGCCAGCAGCTCGTCCGGCGGGACCTACGAGCAGTACTTC. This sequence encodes CASSSSGGTYEQYF.

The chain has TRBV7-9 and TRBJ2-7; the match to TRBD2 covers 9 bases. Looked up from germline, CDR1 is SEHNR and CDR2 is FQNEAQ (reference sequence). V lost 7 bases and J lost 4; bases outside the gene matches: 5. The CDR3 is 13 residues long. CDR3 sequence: CASISTSGYEQYF. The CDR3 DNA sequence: TGTGCCAGCATTTCGACTAGCGGATACGAGCAGTACTTC.

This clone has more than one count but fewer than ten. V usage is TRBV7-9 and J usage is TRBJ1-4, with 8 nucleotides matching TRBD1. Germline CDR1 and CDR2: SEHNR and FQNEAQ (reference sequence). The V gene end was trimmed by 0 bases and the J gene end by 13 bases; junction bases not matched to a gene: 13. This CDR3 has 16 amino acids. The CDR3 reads CASSLAGGQEVSRLFF. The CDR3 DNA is TGTGCCAGCAGCTTAGCCGGGGGACAGGAAGTCTCGAGACTGTTTTTT.

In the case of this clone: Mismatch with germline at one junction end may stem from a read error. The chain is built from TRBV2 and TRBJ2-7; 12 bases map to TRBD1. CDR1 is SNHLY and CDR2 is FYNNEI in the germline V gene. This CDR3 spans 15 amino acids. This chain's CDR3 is CASREGTGGVNEQYF. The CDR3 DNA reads TGTGCCAGCAGGGAAGGGACAGGGGGCGTGAACGAGCAGTACTTC.